What follows are 6 T cell receptor beta chains derived from one specimen sequenced in a study of control samples from healthy donors and cancer patients. Some clones are missing from TCRdb's copy, which holds only in-frame ones; the method was immunoSEQ multiplex PCR. This table holds 98,000 or so clones, roughly 83% found once. The sample consisted of blood. All receptors derive from a woman between 25 and 40 years old in good health.

This sequence joins TRBV9 and TRBJ1-1; D not certain. CDR3 size: 13 residues. Germline V gene sequence: CDR1 SGDLS, CDR2 YYNGEE. Deletions cut 0 bases from V and 3 bases from J, with 6 bases between. The CDR3 spells CASSVVYHTEAFF. The CDR3 coding sequence is TGTGCCAGCAGCGTAGTGTACCACACTGAAGCTTTCTTT. The variable domain in full, with the rest retrieved from reference TRBV9 and TRBJ1-1, is DSGVTQTPKHLITATGQRVTLRCSPRSGDLSVYWYQQSLDQGLQFLIQYYNGEERAKGNILERFSAQQFPDLHSELNLSSLELGDSALYFCASSVVYHTEAFFGQGTRLTVV.

V gene TRBV7-2 combines with J gene TRBJ1-1; no firm D call. V lost 5 bases and J lost 7, with 14 bases in between. Germline V CDR1 and CDR2: SGHTA, FQGNSA. The CDR3 sequence is 13 residues long. This chain's CDR3 is CASSRRTGNEAFF. Here the CDR3 DNA reads TGTGCCAGCAGCAGGCGGACTGGAAATGAAGCTTTCTTT.

The chain combines TRBV5-6 with TRBJ2-1; D tentatively reads TRBD1 or TRBD2 (5 bases each). The CDR3 loop spans 14 amino acids. The germline V gene has CDR1 SGHDT and CDR2 YYEEEE. Trimming pared 3 bases from V and 9 bases from J, leaving 16 bases between. The CDR3 sequence is CASSSRGARGEQFF. In DNA form, the CDR3 reads TGTGCCAGCAGCTCGCGTGGGGCGAGGGGTGAGCAGTTCTTC.

The chain combines TRBV7-9 with TRBJ2-4; 9 positions agree with TRBD2. The CDR3 totals 16 residues. V trimming: 5 bases; J trimming: 8 bases; junction bases outside the gene matches: 13. Germline values: CDR1 SEHNR, CDR2 FQNEAQ (reference sequence). CDR3 loop: CASSPFSGGGRDIQYF. DNA for the CDR3: TGTGCCAGCAGCCCCTTCAGCGGGGGCGGGAGGGACATTCAGTACTTC.

This chain uses TRBV6-1 with TRBJ1-2; D gene unclear. The CDR3 sequence is 11 residues long. CDR1 is MNHNS and CDR2 is SASEGT in the germline V gene. Trimming removed 3 bases at V and 2 bases at J, with 1 base between. CDR3 amino acids: CASSENYGYTF. CDR3 DNA sequence: TGTGCCAGCAGTGAGAACTATGGCTACACCTTC.

CDR3 sequence reads: CASSPRQGLANYGYTF. DNA for the CDR3: TGCGCCAGCAGCCCACGACAGGGTCTAGCTAACTATGGCTACACCTTC. V usage is TRBV5-1 and J usage is TRBJ1-2, with 7 bases aligning to TRBD1. The junction had 9 bases not matched to a gene; V was cut back by 4 bases and J by 0 bases. This CDR3 region has 16 residues. Germline V gives CDR1 SGHRS, CDR2 YFSETQ.